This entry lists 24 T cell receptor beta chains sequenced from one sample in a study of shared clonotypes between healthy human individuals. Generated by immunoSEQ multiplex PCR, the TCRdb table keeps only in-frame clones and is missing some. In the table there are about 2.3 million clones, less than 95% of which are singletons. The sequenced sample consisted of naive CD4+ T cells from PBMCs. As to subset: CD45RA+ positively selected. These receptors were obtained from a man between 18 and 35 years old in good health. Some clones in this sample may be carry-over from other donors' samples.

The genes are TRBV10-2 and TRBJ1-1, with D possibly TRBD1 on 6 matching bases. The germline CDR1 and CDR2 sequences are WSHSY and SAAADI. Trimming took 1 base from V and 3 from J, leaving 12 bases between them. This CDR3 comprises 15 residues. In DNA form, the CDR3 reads TGCGCCAGCAGTGAGTATACAGGGCCGGACACTGAAGCTTTCTTT. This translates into CASSEYTGPDTEAFF.

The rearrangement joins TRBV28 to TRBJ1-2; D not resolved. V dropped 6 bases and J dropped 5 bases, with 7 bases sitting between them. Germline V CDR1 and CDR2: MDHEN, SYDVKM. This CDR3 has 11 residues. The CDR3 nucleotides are TGTGCCAGCAGGTACAGTTATGGCTACACCTTC. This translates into CASRYSYGYTF.

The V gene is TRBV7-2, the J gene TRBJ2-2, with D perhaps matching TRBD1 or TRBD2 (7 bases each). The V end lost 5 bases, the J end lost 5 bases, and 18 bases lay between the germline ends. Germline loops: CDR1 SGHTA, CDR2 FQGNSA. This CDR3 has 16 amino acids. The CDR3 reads CASSPLPGGGTGELFF. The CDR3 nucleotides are TGTGCCAGCAGCCCGCTCCCAGGGGGAGGGACCGGGGAGCTGTTTTTT.

The CDR3 sequence: CASSLVGREDTIYF. DNA for the CDR3: TGTGCCAGCAGCTTGGTGGGCAGGGAGGACACCATATATTTT. This rearrangement joins TRBV5-5 to TRBJ1-3, with a possible D match to TRBD1 (5 bases). Germline values: CDR1 SGHKS, CDR2 YYEKEE (reference sequence). Trimming took off 0 bases at V and 8 bases at J, with 12 bases between the two ends. The CDR3 length is 14 residues. Together with reference TRBV5-5 and TRBJ1-3, the CDR3 gives the full variable domain: DAGVTQSPTHLIKTRGQQVTLRCSPISGHKSVSWYQQVLGQGPQFIFQYYEKEERGRGNFPDRFSARQFPNYSSELNVNALLLGDSALYLCASSLVGREDTIYFGEGSWLTVV.

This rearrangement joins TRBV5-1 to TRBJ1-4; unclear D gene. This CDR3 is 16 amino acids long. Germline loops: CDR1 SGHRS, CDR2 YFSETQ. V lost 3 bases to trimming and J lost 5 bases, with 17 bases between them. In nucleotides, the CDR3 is TGCGCCAGCAGCTGGACTAACAGAAGACCAAATGAAAAACTGTTTTTT. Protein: CASSWTNRRPNEKLFF.

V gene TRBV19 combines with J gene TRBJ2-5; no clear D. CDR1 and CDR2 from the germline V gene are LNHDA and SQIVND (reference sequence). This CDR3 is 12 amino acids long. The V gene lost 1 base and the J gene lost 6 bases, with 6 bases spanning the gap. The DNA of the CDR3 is TGTGCCAGTAGTATAGGGGAACAGACCCAGTACTTC. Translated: CASSIGEQTQYF.

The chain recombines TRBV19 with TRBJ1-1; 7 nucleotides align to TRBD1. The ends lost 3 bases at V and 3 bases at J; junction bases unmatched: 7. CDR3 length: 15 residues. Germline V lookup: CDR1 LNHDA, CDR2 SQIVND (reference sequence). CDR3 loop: CASSISGRGYTEAFF. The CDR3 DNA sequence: TGTGCCAGTAGTATTTCAGGCAGGGGGTACACTGAAGCTTTCTTT.

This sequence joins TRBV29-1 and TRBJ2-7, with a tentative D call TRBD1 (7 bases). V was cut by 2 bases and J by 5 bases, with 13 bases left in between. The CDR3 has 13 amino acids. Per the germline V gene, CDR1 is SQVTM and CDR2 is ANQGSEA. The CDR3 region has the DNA TGCAGCGTTGAAAGGGGGCAGCGGGACGAGCAGTACTTC. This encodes CSVERGQRDEQYF.

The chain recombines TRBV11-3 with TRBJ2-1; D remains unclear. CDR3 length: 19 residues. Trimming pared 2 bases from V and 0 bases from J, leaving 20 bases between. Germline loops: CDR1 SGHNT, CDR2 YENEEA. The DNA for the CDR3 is TGTGCCAGCAGCTTAATGCCGCCAAGGACCCAAAGCTCCTACAATGAGCAGTTCTTC. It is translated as CASSLMPPRTQSSYNEQFF.

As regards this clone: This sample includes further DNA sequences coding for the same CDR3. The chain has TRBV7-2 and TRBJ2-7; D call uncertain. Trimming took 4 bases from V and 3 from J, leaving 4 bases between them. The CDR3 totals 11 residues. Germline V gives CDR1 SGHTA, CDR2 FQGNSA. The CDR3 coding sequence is TGTGCCAGCAGCTCATTCTACGAGCAGTACTTC. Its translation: CASSSFYEQYF.

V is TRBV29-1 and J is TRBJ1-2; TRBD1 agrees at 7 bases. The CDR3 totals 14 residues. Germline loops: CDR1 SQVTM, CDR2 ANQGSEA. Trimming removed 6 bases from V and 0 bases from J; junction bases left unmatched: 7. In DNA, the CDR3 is TGCAGCGTCAAACAGGGGACCGCTAACTATGGCTACACCTTC. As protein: CSVKQGTANYGYTF.

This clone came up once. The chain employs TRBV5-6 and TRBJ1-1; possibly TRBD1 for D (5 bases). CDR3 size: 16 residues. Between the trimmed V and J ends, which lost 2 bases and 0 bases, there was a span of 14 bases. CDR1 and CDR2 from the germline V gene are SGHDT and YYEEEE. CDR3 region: CASSLYGARLNTEAFF. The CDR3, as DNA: TGTGCCAGCAGCTTATACGGGGCGAGACTGAACACTGAAGCTTTCTTT.

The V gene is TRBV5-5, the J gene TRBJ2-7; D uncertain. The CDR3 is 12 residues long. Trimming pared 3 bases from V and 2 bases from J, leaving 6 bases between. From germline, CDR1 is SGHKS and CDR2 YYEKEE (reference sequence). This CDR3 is CASSSAAYEQYF. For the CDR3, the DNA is TGTGCCAGCAGCTCGGCCGCCTACGAGCAGTACTTC.

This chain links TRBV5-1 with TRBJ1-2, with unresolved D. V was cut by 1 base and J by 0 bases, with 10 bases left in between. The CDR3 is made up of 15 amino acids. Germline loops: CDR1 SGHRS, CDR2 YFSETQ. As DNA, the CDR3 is TGCGCCAGCAGCTTGAGGCTGGGGTCTAACTATGGCTACACCTTC. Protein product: CASSLRLGSNYGYTF.

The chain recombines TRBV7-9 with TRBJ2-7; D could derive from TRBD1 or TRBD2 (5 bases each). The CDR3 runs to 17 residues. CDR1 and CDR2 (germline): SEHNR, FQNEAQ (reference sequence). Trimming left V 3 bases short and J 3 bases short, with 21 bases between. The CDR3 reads CASSFPSGTGNRYEQYF. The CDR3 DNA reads TGTGCCAGCAGCTTCCCCTCTGGGACGGGTAACCGCTACGAGCAGTACTTC.

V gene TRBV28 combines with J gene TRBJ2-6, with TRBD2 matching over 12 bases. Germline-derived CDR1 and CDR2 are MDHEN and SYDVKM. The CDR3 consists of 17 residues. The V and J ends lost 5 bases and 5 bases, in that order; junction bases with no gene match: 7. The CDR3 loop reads CASSRLAGASWANVLTF. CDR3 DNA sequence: TGTGCCAGCAGTCGACTAGCGGGGGCAAGCTGGGCCAACGTCCTGACTTTC. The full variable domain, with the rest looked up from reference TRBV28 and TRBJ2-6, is DVKVTQSSRYLVKRTGEKVFLECVQDMDHENMFWYRQDPGLGLRLIYFSYDVKMKEKGDIPEGYSVSREKKERFSLILESASTNQTSMYLCASSRLAGASWANVLTFGAGSRLTVL.

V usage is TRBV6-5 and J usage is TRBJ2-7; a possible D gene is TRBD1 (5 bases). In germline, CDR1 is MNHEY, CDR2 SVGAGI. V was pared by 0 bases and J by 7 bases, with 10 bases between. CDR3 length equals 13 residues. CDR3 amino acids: CASSYSADREQYF. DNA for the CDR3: TGTGCCAGCAGTTACTCGGCCGACAGAGAGCAGTACTTC.

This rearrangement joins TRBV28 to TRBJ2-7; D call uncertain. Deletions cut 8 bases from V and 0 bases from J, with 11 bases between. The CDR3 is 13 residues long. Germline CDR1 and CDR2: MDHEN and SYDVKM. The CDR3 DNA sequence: TGTGCCAGCTGGACGGAGTACTCCTACGAGCAGTACTTC. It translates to CASWTEYSYEQYF.

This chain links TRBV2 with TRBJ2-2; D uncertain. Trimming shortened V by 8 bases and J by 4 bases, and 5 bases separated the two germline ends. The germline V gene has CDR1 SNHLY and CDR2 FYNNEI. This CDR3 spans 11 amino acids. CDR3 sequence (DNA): TGTGCCAGCCGAAGCACCGGGGAGCTGTTTTTT. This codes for CASRSTGELFF. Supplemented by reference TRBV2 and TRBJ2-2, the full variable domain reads EPEVTQTPSHQVTQMGQEVILRCVPISNHLYFYWYRQILGQKVEFLVSFYNNEISEKSEIFDDQFSVERPDGSNFTLKIRSTKLEDSAMYFCASRSTGELFFGEGSRLTVL.

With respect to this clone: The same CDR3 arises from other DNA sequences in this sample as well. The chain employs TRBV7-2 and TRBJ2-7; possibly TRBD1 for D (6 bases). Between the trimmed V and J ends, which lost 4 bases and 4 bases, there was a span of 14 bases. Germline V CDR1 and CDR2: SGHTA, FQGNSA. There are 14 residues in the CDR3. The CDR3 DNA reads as TGTGCCAGCAGCTCCACGGGACACCGTTACGAGCAGTACTTC. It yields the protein CASSSTGHRYEQYF.

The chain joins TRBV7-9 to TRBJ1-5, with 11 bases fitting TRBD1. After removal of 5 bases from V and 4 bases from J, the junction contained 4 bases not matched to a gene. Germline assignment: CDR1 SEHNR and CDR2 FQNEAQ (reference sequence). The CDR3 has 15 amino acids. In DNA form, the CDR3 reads TGTGCCAGCAGCACCGGGACAGGGGGAAATCAGCCCCAGCATTTT. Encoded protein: CASSTGTGGNQPQHF.

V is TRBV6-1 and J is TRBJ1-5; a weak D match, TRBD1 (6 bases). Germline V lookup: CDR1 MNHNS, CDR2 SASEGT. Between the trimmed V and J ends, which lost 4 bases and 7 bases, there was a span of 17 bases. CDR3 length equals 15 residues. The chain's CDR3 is CASSGDTSRIQPQHF. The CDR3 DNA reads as TGTGCCAGCAGTGGGGACACCTCGAGGATCCAGCCCCAGCATTTT.

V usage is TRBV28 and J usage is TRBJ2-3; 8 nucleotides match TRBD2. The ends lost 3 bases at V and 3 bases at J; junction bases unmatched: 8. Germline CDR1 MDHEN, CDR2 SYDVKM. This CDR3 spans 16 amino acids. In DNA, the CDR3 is TGTGCCAGCAGTTTTGTGGTAGCGGGAAGTACAGATACGCAGTATTTT. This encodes CASSFVVAGSTDTQYF.

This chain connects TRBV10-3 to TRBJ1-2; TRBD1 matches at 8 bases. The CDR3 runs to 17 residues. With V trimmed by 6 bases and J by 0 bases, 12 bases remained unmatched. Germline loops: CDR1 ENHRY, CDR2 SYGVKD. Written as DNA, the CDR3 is TGTGCCATCAGCAGGTTGCTTAGACAGGGGTCTAACTATGGCTACACCTTC. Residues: CAISRLLRQGSNYGYTF.